The T cell receptor beta chain described here comes from a study of blood T cell repertoires in COVID-19. About the research overall: Acute and convalescent COVID-19 specimens originated in the United States, Italy and Spain. The analysed material was cDNA or gDNA that came from T cells, B-cell-depleted T cells, or PBMCs.

The V end was cut by 5 bases, the J end by 4 bases, with 9 bases between. This CDR3 has 13 residues. Germline V gene sequence: CDR1 LNHDA, CDR2 SQIVND (reference sequence). Repertoires were generated with immunoSEQ multiplex PCR, while TCRdb's copy carries only in-frame clones and drops some. This repertoire shows under 250,000 clones, approximately 82% found once; its top ten account for about 9%. This sequence joins TRBV19 and TRBJ1-5, with unresolved D. The source material was peripheral blood. The sequence derives from a middle-aged man with active or convalescent COVID-19. CDR3 in DNA: TGTGCCAGTAGTCCCAGCGTAAATCAGCCCCAGCATTTT. This translates into CASSPSVNQPQHF.